These T cell receptor beta chains were read from a single sample in a study of somatic mutations in cytotoxic T cells in rheumatoid arthritis. Produced via immunoSEQ multiplex PCR; TCRdb's table is partial and in-frame only. The sample gives some 18,000 clones, 60% to 85% of which show up once; approximately 5% is in the top ten. The sequencing sample was made of CD8+ T cells sorted from blood. The receptors here all came from an adult with rheumatoid arthritis. Each CDR3 is given without its conserved first and last residue. The order of the fields is V gene, CDR3 length, CDR3 protein.

v_call: TRBV5-4; cdr3_length: 12; cdr3_aa: ASSTYRGTGELF
v_call: TRBV27; cdr3_length: 13; cdr3_aa: ASSPGGSSYNEQF
v_call: TRBV19; cdr3_length: 12; cdr3_aa: ASSMGSSYNEQF
v_call: TRBV6-5; cdr3_length: 13; cdr3_aa: ASSYSGQAVETQY
v_call: TRBV7-6; cdr3_length: 15; cdr3_aa: ASSKGLAGTSTDTQY
v_call: TRBV5-6; cdr3_length: 11; cdr3_aa: ASRLAGVETQY
v_call: TRBV11-2; cdr3_length: 9; cdr3_aa: ASSRAWTQY
v_call: TRBV4-1; cdr3_length: 11; cdr3_aa: ASADRGTDTQY
v_call: TRBV29-1; cdr3_length: 9; cdr3_aa: SGLRAGEAF
v_call: TRBV7-8; cdr3_length: 11; cdr3_aa: ASSLASAYEQY
v_call: TRBV29-1; cdr3_length: 11; cdr3_aa: SVFGQGNTEAF
v_call: TRBV7-6; cdr3_length: 13; cdr3_aa: ASSFGQGGNQPQH
v_call: TRBV9; cdr3_length: 13; cdr3_aa: ASSLGMAAQETQY
v_call: TRBV7-9; cdr3_length: 9; cdr3_aa: ASSRGNEQF
v_call: TRBV5-6; cdr3_length: 12; cdr3_aa: ASSLSGGGQPQH
v_call: TRBV9; cdr3_length: 11; cdr3_aa: ASSSSYNSPLH
v_call: TRBV4-1; cdr3_length: 12; cdr3_aa: ASSFNRASEPQH
v_call: TRBV6-6; cdr3_length: 12; cdr3_aa: ASSYPSSYNEQF
v_call: TRBV9; cdr3_length: 9; cdr3_aa: ASSLGYEQF
v_call: TRBV7-9; cdr3_length: 11; cdr3_aa: ASRGGTHEKLF
v_call: TRBV7-9; cdr3_length: 17; cdr3_aa: ASSTQPFLGAGAYNEQF
v_call: TRBV11-2; cdr3_length: 15; cdr3_aa: ASTSGPGQGLNTEAF
v_call: TRBV13; cdr3_length: 13; cdr3_aa: ASSLFATSQETQY
v_call: TRBV11-2; cdr3_length: 10; cdr3_aa: ASAAGWDTQY
v_call: TRBV7-9; cdr3_length: 12; cdr3_aa: ASSPGLAADTQY
v_call: TRBV6-5; cdr3_length: 12; cdr3_aa: ASSLGGPTDTQY
v_call: TRBV6-6; cdr3_length: 11; cdr3_aa: ASSWDSTGELF
v_call: TRBV7-6; cdr3_length: 12; cdr3_aa: ASSPLVTIEKLF
v_call: TRBV6-5; cdr3_length: 13; cdr3_aa: ASSLTADRTYEQY
v_call: TRBV25-1; cdr3_length: 13; cdr3_aa: ASSEPTGVTDTQY
v_call: TRBV9; cdr3_length: 9; cdr3_aa: ASSLRGGYT
v_call: TRBV30; cdr3_length: 11; cdr3_aa: AWSPGGQSEQY
v_call: TRBV19; cdr3_length: 11; cdr3_aa: ASWDRSTDTQY
v_call: TRBV9; cdr3_length: 12; cdr3_aa: ASSESRVGSPLH
v_call: TRBV2; cdr3_length: 13; cdr3_aa: ASSSPIFGTDTQY
v_call: TRBV30; cdr3_length: 10; cdr3_aa: AWSPFTNTQY
v_call: TRBV5-1; cdr3_length: 13; cdr3_aa: ASSYDRGLDRELF
v_call: TRBV7-9; cdr3_length: 10; cdr3_aa: ASSPSGYEQY
v_call: TRBV25-1; cdr3_length: 13; cdr3_aa: ASSESEGSVKGYT
v_call: TRBV10-1; cdr3_length: 12; cdr3_aa: ASSQPRGTDTQY